This is a list of T cell receptor beta chains from one sample in a study of T cells in Graves' hyperthyroidism and ophthalmopathy. TCRdb used MiXCR to reprocess the multiplex PCR reads, holding one entry per CDR3 protein. The table includes about 280,000 distinct CDR3 sequences, less than 30% detected once. The specimen was blood. The source is a man aged 35 to 55 with Graves' hyperthyroidism that later progressed to Graves' ophthalmopathy. The CDR3 runs from the conserved cysteine through the conserved F or W. D genes are given only for firm matches. Not all rows give a size; the values are once, few, many and, for expanded clones, a class.

>TRBJ2-6|TRBV30|.|.
TGTGCCTGGAGGCGCAACTCTGGGGCCAACGTCCTGACTTTC
CAWRRNSGANVLTF
>TRBJ2-2|TRBV24-1|.|.
TGTGCCAGCATGGGACCGAACACCGGGGAGCTGTTTTTT
CASMGPNTGELFF
>TRBJ2-5|TRBV6-5|TRBD1|.
TGTGCCAGCAGTTACGGCAGGACAGGTACAGAGACCCAGTACTTC
CASSYGRTGTETQYF
>TRBJ2-2|TRBV12-3/TRBV12-4|TRBD1|.
TGTGCCAGCAGCCCCGACAGGGTTTGGACCGGGGAGCTGTTTTTT
CASSPDRVWTGELFF
>TRBJ2-2|TRBV5-1|.|many
TGCGCCAGCAGCTTGGCCCCCGGCAACACCGGGGAGCTGTTTTTT
CASSLAPGNTGELFF
>TRBJ1-2|TRBV3-1|.|.
TGTGCCAGCAGCCAAGTTGAAGTAGGGGTTGGAGGCTACACCTTC
CASSQVEVGVGGYTF
>TRBJ1-5|TRBV2|TRBD1|many
TGTGCCAGCAGTGAAGGGTGGGACAGGGTCGGGCCCCAGCATTTT
CASSEGWDRVGPQHF
>TRBJ1-1|TRBV6-5|TRBD1|many
TGTGCCAGCAGGGCGTCGGGACAGCGGGCAAAAGCTTTCTTT
CASRASGQRAKAFF
>TRBJ2-2|TRBV5-1|.|few
TGCGCCAGCAGCTTGGTTCCGGAGGGGGTGACCGGGGAGCTGTTTTTT
CASSLVPEGVTGELFF
>TRBJ2-3|TRBV19|TRBD2|few
TGTGCCAGTAGTATTGGACTAGCGGACACAGATACGCAGTATTTT
CASSIGLADTDTQYF
>TRBJ2-4|TRBV7-3|.|many
TGTGCCAGCAGCTCCGGACGTGGGGACATTCAGTACTTC
CASSSGRGDIQYF
>TRBJ1-1|TRBV3-1|.|many
TGTGCCAGCAGCCCAGGCTGGGGTATCACTGAAGCTTTCTTT
CASSPGWGITEAFF
>TRBJ1-4|TRBV18|TRBD1|.
TGTGCCAGCTCACCACCTGGACAGGGAAATGAAAAACTGTTTTTT
CASSPPGQGNEKLFF
>TRBJ2-5|TRBV12-3/TRBV12-4|TRBD1|many
TGTGCCAGCAGTCGCGGACAGGGGGCCCTTCTTGCGACCCAGTACTTC
CASSRGQGALLATQYF
>TRBJ2-7|TRBV6-1|TRBD1|.
TGTGCCAGCAGTCTCCCGGATTGGACAGGGGAGGCCTACGAGCAGTACTTC
CASSLPDWTGEAYEQYF
>TRBJ2-7|TRBV6-2/TRBV6-3|TRBD1|many
TGTGCCAGCAGTCAACAGGGGATTGGGGAGCAGTACTTC
CASSQQGIGEQYF
>TRBJ2-5|TRBV6-2/TRBV6-3|.|many
TGTGCCAGCAGCGCAAGTCCCCCGGCGCCGGGAGAGACCCAGTACTTC
CASSASPPAPGETQYF
>TRBJ2-7|TRBV18|.|.
TGTGCCAGCTCACCACCGGGAGACAGATCCGCCTACGAGCAGTACTTC
CASSPPGDRSAYEQYF
>TRBJ1-1|TRBV15|.|.
TGTGCCACCAGCAGAGTAGCCTGGAATGAAGCTTTCTTT
CATSRVAWNEAFF
>TRBJ1-2|TRBV6-5|.|many
TGTGCCAGCAGTTTTTCCCCTCTATATGGCTACACCTTC
CASSFSPLYGYTF
>TRBJ1-2|TRBV20-1|.|many
TGCAGTGCTAGCGGCCAGGAAGGCTACACCTTC
CSASGQEGYTF
>TRBJ1-2|TRBV27|TRBD1|many
TGTGCCAGCAGTCTCACCCCGACAGGGCCAATAACCTATGGCTACACCTTC
CASSLTPTGPITYGYTF
>TRBJ2-7|TRBV27|TRBD2|many
TGTGCCACGGCGAGCGGGGAATACGACGAGCAGTACTTC
CATASGEYDEQYF
>TRBJ2-2|TRBV5-1|.|many
TGCGCCAGCAGCTTGGTTGCCGGAGCCCCGAACACCGGGGAGCTGTTTTTT
CASSLVAGAPNTGELFF
>TRBJ2-7|TRBV20-1|.|many
TGCAGTGCTAGAGATTACGGGATCAACTACGAGCAGTACTTC
CSARDYGINYEQYF
>TRBJ1-1|TRBV6-2/TRBV6-3|.|many
TGTGCCAGCACCATTACCAGGTTTGCGGGTGAAGCTTTCTTT
CASTITRFAGEAFF
>TRBJ2-5|TRBV20-1|TRBD1|many
TGCAGTGCTGGACCAGGGGGTATCGGGGAGACCCAGTACTTC
CSAGPGGIGETQYF
>TRBJ2-7|TRBV11-1|.|.
TGTGCCAGCAGCCGGCAGACGGGGAAGCAGTACTTC
CASSRQTGKQYF
>TRBJ2-5|TRBV6-1|TRBD1|many
TGTGCCAGCAGTCCCTCCGACAGGGTAAAGACCCAGTACTTC
CASSPSDRVKTQYF
>TRBJ2-1|TRBV12-5|.|many
TGTGCTAGTGGTTTGGTATGGGGCGGGTCCTACAATGAGCAGTTCTTC
CASGLVWGGSYNEQFF